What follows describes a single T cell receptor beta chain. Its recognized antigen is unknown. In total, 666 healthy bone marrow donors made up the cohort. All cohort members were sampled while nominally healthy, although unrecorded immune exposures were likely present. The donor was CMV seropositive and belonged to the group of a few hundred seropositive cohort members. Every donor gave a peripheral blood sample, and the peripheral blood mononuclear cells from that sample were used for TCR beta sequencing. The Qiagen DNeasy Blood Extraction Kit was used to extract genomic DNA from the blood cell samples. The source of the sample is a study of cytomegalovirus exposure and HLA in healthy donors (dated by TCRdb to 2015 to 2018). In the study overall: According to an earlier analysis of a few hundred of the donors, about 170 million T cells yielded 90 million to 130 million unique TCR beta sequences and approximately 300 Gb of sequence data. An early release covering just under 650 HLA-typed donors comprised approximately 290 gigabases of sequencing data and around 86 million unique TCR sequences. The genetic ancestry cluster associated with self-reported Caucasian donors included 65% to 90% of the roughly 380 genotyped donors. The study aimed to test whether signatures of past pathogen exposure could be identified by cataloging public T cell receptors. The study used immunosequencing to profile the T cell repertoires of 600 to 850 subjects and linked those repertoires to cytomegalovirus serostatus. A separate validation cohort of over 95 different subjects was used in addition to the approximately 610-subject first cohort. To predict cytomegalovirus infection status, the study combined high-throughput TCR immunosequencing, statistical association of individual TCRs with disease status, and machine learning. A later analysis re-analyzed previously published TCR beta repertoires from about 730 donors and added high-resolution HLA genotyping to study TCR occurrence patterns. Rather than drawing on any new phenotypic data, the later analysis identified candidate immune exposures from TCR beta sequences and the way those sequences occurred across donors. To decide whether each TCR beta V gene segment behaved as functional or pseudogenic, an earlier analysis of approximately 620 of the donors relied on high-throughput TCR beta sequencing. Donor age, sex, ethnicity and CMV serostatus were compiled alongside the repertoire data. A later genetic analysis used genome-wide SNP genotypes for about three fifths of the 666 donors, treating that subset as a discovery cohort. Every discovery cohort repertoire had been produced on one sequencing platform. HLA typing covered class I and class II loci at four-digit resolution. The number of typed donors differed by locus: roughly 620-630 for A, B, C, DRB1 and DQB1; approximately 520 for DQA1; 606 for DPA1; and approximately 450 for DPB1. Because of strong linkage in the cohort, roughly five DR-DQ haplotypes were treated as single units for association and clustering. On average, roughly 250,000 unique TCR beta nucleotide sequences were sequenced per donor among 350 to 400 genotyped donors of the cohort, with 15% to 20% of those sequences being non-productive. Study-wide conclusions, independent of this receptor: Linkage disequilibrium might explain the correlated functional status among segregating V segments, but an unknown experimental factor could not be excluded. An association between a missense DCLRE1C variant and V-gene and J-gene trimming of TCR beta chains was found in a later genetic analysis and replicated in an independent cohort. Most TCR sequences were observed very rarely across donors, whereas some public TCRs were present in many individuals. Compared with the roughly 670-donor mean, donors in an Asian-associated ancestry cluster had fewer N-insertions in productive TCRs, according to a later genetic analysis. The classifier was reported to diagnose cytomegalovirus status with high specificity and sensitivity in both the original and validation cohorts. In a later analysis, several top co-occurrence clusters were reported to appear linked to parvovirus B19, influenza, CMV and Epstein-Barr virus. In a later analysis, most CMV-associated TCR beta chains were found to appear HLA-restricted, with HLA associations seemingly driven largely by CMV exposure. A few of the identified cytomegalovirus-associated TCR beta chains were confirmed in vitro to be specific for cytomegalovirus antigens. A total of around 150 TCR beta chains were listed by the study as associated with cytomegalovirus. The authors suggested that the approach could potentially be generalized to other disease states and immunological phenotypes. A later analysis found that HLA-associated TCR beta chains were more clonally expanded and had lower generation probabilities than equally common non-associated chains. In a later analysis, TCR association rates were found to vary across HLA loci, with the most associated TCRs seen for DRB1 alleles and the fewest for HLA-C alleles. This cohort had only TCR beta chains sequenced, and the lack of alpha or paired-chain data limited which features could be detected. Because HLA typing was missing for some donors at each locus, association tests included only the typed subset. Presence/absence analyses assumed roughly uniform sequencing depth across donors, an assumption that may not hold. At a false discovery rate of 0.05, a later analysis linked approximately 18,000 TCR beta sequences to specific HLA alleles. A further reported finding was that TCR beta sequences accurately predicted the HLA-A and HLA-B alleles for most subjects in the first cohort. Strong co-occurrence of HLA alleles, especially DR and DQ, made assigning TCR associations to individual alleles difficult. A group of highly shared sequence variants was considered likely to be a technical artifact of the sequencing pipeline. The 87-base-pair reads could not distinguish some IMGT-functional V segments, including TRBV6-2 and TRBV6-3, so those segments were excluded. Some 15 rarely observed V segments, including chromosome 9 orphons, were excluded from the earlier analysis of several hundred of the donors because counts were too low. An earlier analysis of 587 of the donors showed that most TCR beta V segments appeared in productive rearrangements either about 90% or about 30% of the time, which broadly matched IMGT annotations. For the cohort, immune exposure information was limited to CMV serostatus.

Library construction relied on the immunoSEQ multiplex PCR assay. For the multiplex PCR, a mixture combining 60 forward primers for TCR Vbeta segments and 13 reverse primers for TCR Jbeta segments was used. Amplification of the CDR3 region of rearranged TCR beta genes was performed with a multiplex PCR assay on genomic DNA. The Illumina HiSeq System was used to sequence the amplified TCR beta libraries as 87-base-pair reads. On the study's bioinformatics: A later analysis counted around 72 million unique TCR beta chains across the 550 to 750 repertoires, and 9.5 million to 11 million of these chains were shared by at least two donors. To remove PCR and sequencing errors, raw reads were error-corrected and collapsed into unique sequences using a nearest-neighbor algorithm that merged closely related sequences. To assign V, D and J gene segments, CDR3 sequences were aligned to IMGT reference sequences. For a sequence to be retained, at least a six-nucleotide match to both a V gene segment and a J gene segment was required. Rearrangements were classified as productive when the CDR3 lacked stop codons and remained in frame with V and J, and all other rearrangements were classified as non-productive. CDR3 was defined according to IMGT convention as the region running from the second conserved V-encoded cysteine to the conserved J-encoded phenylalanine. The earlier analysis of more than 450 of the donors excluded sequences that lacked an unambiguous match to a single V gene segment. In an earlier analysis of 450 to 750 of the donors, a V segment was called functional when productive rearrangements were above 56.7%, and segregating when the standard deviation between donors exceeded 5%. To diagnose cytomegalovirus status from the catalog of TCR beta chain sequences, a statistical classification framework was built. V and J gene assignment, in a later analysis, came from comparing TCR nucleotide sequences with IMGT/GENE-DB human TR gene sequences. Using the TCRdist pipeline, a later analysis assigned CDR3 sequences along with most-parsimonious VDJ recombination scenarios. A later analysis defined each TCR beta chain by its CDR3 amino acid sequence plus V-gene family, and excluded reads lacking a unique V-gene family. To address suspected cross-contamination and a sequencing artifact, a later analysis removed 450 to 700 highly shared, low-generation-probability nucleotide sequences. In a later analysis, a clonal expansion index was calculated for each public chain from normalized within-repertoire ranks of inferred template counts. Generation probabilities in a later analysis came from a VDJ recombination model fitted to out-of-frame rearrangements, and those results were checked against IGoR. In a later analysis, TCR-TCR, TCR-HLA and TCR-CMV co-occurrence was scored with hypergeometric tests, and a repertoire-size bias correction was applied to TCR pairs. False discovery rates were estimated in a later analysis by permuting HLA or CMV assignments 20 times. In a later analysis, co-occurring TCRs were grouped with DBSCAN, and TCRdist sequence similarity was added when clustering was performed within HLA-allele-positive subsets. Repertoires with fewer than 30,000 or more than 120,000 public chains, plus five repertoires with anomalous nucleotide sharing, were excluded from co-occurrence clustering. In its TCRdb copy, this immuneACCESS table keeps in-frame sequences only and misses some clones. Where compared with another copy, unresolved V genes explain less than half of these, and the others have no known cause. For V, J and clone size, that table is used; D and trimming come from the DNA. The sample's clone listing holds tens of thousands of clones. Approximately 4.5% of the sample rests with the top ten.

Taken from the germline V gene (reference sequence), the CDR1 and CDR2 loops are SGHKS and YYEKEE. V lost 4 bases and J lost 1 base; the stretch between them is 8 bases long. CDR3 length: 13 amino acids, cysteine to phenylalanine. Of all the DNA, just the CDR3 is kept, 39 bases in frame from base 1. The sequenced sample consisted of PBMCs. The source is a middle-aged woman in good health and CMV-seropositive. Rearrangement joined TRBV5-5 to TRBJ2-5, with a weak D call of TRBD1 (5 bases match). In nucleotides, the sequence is TGTGCCAGCAGCCACAGGTCCCAAGAGACCCAGTACTTC. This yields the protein CASSHRSQETQYF.